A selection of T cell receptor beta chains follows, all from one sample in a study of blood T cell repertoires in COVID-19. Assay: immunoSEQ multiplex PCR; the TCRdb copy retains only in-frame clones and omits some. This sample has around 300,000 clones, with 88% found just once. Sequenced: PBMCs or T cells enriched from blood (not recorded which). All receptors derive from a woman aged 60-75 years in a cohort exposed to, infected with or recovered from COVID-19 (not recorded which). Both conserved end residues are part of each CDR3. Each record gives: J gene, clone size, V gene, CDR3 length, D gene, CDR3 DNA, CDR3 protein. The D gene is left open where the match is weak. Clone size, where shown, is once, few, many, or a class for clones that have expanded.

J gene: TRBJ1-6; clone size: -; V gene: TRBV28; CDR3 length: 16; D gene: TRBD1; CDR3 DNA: TGTGCCAGCAGCCGCAACAGGGGGCCTCGTAATTCACCCCTCCACTTT; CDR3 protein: CASSRNRGPRNSPLHF
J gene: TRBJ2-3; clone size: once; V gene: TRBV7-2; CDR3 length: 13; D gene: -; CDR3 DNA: TGTGCCAGCAGTTCACGGAGAGCAGATACGCAGTATTTT; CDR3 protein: CASSSRRADTQYF
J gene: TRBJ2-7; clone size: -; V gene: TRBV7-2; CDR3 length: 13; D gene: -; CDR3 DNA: TGTGCCAGCAGCTCCACTAGGCCCTACGAGCAGTACTTC; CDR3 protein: CASSSTRPYEQYF
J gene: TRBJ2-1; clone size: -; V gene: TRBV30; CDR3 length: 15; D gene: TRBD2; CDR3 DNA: TGTGCCTGGAGTGTAGGGCTAGCGGGAGAGGATGAGCAGTTCTTC; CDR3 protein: CAWSVGLAGEDEQFF
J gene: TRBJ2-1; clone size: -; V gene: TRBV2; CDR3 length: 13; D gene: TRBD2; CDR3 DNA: TGTGCCAGCAGGCTAGCGGGAAACAATGAGCAGTTCTTC; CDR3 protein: CASRLAGNNEQFF
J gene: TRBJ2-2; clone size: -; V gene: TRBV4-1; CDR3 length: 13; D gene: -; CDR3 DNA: TGCGCCAGCAGCCGGGGAGTCACCGGGGAGCTGTTTTTT; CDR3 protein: CASSRGVTGELFF
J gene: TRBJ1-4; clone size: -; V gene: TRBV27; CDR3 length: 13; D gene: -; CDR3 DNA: TGTGCCAGCAGCCCTGGAGGATATGAAAAACTGTTTTTT; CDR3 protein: CASSPGGYEKLFF
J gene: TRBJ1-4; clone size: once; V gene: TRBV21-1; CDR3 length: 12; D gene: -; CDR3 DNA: TGTGCCAGCAGCAAAGCCCCAGAAAAACTGTTTTTT; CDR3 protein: CASSKAPEKLFF
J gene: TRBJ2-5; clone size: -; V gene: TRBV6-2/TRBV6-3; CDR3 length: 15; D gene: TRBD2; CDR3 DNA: TGTGCCAGCAGTGGCCGGACGGGGGGGATAGAGACCCAGTACTTC; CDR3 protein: CASSGRTGGIETQYF
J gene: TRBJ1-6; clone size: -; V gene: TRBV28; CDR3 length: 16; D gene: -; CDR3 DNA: TGTGCCAGCAGTAACCAGGGGAGCTCCTATAATTCACCCCTCCACTTT; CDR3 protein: CASSNQGSSYNSPLHF
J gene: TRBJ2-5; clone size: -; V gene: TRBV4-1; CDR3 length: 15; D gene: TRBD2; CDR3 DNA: TGCGCCAGCAGCCAAGTGTTTACGGGGGGAGAGACCCAGTACTTC; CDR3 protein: CASSQVFTGGETQYF
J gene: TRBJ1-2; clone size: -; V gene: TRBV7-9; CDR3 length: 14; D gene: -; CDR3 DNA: TGTGCCAGCAGCCAAACGGGAATCCACTATGGCTACACCTTC; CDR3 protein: CASSQTGIHYGYTF
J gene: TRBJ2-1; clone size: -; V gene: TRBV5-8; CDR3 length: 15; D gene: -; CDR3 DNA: TGTGCCAGCAGCTTGGCGCATAGCTCCTACAATGAGCAGTTCTTC; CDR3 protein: CASSLAHSSYNEQFF
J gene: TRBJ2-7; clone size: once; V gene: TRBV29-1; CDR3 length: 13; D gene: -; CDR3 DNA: TGCAGCGTTGGAAGTACAGGGCTCTACGAGCAGTACTTC; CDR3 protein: CSVGSTGLYEQYF
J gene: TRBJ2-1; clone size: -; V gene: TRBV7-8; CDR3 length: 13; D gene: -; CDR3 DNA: TGTGCCAGCAGCCCAGGTACCAGATATGAGCAGTTCTTC; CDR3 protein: CASSPGTRYEQFF
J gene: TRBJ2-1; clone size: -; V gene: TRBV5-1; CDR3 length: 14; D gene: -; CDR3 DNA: TGCGCCAGCAGCCCCGACAGCTCCTACAATGAGCAGTTCTTC; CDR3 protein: CASSPDSSYNEQFF
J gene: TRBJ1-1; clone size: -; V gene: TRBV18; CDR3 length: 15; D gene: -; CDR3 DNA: TGTGCCAGCTCACCCGGACAAACGATGAACACTGAAGCTTTCTTT; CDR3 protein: CASSPGQTMNTEAFF
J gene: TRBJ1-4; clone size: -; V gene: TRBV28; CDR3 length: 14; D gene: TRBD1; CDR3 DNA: TGTGCCAGCAGTAAAGCACAGGGGGGTGAAAAACTGTTTTTT; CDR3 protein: CASSKAQGGEKLFF
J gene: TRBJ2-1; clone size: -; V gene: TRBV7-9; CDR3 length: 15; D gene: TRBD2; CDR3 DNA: TGTGCCAGCATCAAAATAGCGGGAGCCGACAATGAGCAGTTCTTC; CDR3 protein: CASIKIAGADNEQFF
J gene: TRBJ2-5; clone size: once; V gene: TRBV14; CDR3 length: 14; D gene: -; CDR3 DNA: TGTGCCAGCAGCCCCCAGGACTGGGAAGAGACCCAGTACTTC; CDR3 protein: CASSPQDWEETQYF
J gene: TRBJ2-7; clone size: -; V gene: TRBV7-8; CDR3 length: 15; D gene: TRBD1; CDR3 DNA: TGTGCCAGCAGCCAAGCCGGGACAGGGGCATACGAGCAGTACTTC; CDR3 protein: CASSQAGTGAYEQYF
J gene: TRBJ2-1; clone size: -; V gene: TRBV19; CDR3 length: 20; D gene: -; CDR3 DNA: TGTGCCAGTAGTACGAACCCTCGCTCGGGAGTCCGCGGGACCTACAATGAGCAGTTCTTC; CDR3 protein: CASSTNPRSGVRGTYNEQFF
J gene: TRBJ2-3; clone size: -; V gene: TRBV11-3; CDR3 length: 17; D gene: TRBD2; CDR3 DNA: TGTGCCAGCAGCACGGGACTAGCGGGAGTTGAAGCAGATACGCAGTATTTT; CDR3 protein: CASSTGLAGVEADTQYF
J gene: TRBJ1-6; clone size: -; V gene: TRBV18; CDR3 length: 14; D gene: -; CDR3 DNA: TGTGCCAGCTCACCAGCAGGGATCAATTCACCCCTCCACTTT; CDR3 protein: CASSPAGINSPLHF
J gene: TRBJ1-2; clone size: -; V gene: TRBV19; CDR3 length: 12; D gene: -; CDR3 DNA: TGTGCCAGTAGCCTAGCAGAAGATGGCTACACCTTC; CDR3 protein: CASSLAEDGYTF
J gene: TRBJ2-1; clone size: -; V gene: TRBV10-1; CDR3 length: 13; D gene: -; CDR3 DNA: TGCGCCAGCAGTGAGACAGGGCGCAATGAGCAGTTCTTC; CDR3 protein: CASSETGRNEQFF
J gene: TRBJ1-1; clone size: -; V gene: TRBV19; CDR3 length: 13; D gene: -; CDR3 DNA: TGTGCCAGTAGTAACAGACGGAACACTGAAGCTTTCTTT; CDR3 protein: CASSNRRNTEAFF
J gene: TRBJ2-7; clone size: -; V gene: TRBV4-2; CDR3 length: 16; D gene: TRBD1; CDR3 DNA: TGTGCCAGCAGCCAAGGCTTCGGACAGGACCTCTACGAGCAGTACTTC; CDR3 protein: CASSQGFGQDLYEQYF
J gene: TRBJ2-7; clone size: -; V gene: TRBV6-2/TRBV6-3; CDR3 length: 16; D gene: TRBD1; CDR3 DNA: TGTGCCAGCAGTCAACGGTGGGGACAGGGGGACTACGAGCAGTACTTC; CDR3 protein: CASSQRWGQGDYEQYF
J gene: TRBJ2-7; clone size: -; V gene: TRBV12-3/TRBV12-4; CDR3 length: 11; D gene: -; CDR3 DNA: TGTGCCAGCAGTTTCAAATACGAGCAGTACTTC; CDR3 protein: CASSFKYEQYF
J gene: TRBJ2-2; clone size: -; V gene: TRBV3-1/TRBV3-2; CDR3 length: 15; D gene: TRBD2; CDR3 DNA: TGTGCCAGCAGCCAAGGACTAGCGGGGACCGGGGAGCTGTTTTTT; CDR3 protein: CASSQGLAGTGELFF
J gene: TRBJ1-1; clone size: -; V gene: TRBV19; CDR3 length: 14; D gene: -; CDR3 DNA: TGTGCCAGTAGTAGGTCCGAGGTTTCTACTGAAGCTTTCTTT; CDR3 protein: CASSRSEVSTEAFF
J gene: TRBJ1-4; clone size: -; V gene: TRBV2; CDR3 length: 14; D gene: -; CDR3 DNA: TGTGCCAGCAGGGCCCCCATGGAGAATGAAAAACTGTTTTTT; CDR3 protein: CASRAPMENEKLFF
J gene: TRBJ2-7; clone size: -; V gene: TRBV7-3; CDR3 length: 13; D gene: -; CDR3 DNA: TGTGCCAGCAGCTTACTTCCTAGCGTTGAGCAGTACTTC; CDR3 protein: CASSLLPSVEQYF
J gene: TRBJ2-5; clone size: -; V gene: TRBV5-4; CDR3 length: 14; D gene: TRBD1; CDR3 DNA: TGTGCCAGCAGCGCCCGGACAGGGGAAGAGACCCAGTACTTC; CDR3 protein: CASSARTGEETQYF
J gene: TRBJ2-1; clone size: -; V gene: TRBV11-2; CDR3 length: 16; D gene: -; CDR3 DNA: TGTGCCAGCAGCCCACCACCGGGCCGGGACTACAATGAGCAGTTCTTC; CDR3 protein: CASSPPPGRDYNEQFF
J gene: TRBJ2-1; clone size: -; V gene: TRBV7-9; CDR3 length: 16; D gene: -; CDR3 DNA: TGTGCCAGCAGCTTAGTTGGCGGGACCTCCTACAATGAGCAGTTCTTC; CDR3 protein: CASSLVGGTSYNEQFF
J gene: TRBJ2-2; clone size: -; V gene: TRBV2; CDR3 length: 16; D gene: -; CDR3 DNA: TGTGCCAGCAGACCCACGGGACTGCCGAACACCGGGGAGCTGTTTTTT; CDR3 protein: CASRPTGLPNTGELFF
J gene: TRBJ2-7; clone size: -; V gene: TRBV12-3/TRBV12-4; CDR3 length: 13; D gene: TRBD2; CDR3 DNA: TGTGCCAGCACCCGGGGACTAGCCCCCGAGCAGTACTTC; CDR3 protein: CASTRGLAPEQYF
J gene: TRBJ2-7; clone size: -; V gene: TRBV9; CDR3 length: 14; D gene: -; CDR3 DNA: TGTGCCAGCAGCCCCGCAGGGTTTAACAACGAGCAGTACTTC; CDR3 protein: CASSPAGFNNEQYF
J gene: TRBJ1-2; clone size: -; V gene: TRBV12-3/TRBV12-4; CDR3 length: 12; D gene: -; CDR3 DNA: TGTGCCAGCCTGGGGAGTGGATATGGCTACACCTTC; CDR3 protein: CASLGSGYGYTF
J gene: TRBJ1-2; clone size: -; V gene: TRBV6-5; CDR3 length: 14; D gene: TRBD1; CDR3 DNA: TGTGCCAGCGGTAACAGGGGGGTAAACTATGGCTACACCTTC; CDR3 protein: CASGNRGVNYGYTF
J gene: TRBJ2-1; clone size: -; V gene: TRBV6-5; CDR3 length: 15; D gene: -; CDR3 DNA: TGTGCCAGCAGCCAGACAGAGAAACCTTACAATGAGCAGTTCTTC; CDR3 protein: CASSQTEKPYNEQFF
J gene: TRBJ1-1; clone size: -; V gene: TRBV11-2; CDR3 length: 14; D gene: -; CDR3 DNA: TGTGCCAGCAGCTTAGGGAAGAGCAGCGCTGAAGCTTTCTTT; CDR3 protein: CASSLGKSSAEAFF
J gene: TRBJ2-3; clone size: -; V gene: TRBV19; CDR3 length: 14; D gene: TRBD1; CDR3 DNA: TGTGCCAGTCGACAGGGAGCCCTTGGGGATACGCAGTATTTT; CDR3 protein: CASRQGALGDTQYF